This TCR beta chain came from a study of spatial heterogeneity in lung cancer. Study-wide points: For tumor T cells, estimated coverage reached only 6% to 7% (alpha) and roughly 14% (beta). Counts that tracked tumor mutation counts were those of expanded intratumoral alpha and beta TCRs.

This clonotype was seen repeatedly, ten times or more. Its antigen is currently unknown. A library made for alpha chains picked up this beta chain off target, so its size means little. A unique molecular identifier was attached to every TCR cDNA molecule. TCRdb used MiXCR to reprocess the 5' RACE reads, holding one entry per CDR3 protein. The sample has about 17,000 distinct CDR3 sequences; more than 5% are singletons. The sample's time point: sample taken at primary tumor resection. CDR1 is MNHEY and CDR2 is SVGEGT in the germline V gene. The ends were cut back, 3 bases at V and 12 bases at J, with 12 bases in the middle. The CDR3 consists of 12 residues.

This clonotype was sampled from a male donor with early-stage non-small cell lung cancer. The rearrangement links TRBV6-2 or TRBV6-3 to TRBJ2-1, with D possibly matching TRBD2 (5 bases). Here the sequenced sample was lung tumor tissue, taken at surgery. The chain's CDR3 is CASSYEGWAQFF. The CDR3 coding sequence is TGTGCCAGCAGTTATGAGGGCTGGGCGCAGTTCTTC.